Below, 20 T cell receptor beta chains from the same sample are listed, as sequenced in a study of T cells after yellow fever vaccination. Using its own MiXCR run on the 5' RACE reads, TCRdb lists one record per CDR3 protein. This table has about 130,000 distinct CDR3 sequences, about 6.9% appearing once. This material consisted of CD4+ T cells sorted from PBMCs, taken 10 days after the yellow fever booster vaccination. All receptors come from a man between 25 and 39 years old who received the YFV17D yellow fever vaccine.

This clonotype was counted many times. The rearrangement uses TRBV28 and TRBJ2-7, with D uncertain. Trimming removed 8 bases from V and 2 bases from J, with 16 bases in between. The CDR3 is made up of 14 amino acids. Germline CDR1 is MDHEN and CDR2 is SYDVKM. The CDR3 DNA reads TGTGCCAGCCATGAGAAAGGGCCCCCCTACGAGCAGTACTTC. Translating it yields CASHEKGPPYEQYF. Complete variable domain (other parts from reference TRBV28 and TRBJ2-7): DVKVTQSSRYLVKRTGEKVFLECVQDMDHENMFWYRQDPGLGLRLIYFSYDVKMKEKGDIPEGYSVSREKKERFSLILESASTNQTSMYLCASHEKGPPYEQYFGPGTRLTVT.

This clonotype was detected ten times or more. The chain recombines TRBV28 with TRBJ2-3, with D possibly TRBD1 on 5 matching bases. V lost 2 bases and J 2 bases, leaving 11 bases between the germline ends. CDR3 length: 15 residues. Germline-derived CDR1 and CDR2 are MDHEN and SYDVKM. CDR3 sequence (DNA): TGTGCCAGCAGTTTAGGGGCTGCCTCCACAGATACGCAGTATTTT. As protein: CASSLGAASTDTQYF.

Ten or more counts support this clonotype. V is TRBV4-2 and J is TRBJ1-2; no clear D gene. The CDR3 is 14 residues long. The germline CDR1 and CDR2 sequences are LGHNA and YNFKEQ. Trimming took 0 bases from V and 1 from J, leaving 6 bases between them. The CDR3 region is CASSQDRSNYGYTF. CDR3 DNA: TGTGCCAGCAGCCAAGATAGAAGTAACTATGGCTACACCTTC.

The sample holds a few counts of this clonotype. This sequence joins TRBV12-3 or TRBV12-4 and TRBJ2-5, with D possibly matching TRBD1 (7 bases). V gave up 6 bases and J gave up 6 bases, with 14 bases separating them. The CDR3 is 13 residues long. The CDR3 reads CASSLTGRQTQYF. Here the CDR3 DNA reads TGTGCCAGCAGCTTGACAGGGAGGCAGACCCAGTACTTC.

This clonotype was seen many times. This chain links TRBV20-1 with TRBJ2-3; 10 bases are shared with TRBD2. This CDR3 region has 15 residues. Germline CDR1 reads DFQATT; CDR2 reads SNEGSKA (reference sequence). The V and J ends lost 6 bases and 4 bases, in that order; junction bases with no gene match: 10. CDR3 residues: CSAGLAGVRSDTQYF. The CDR3 DNA reads TGCAGTGCAGGCCTAGCGGGAGTAAGGTCAGATACGCAGTATTTT.

This clonotype has a count of ten or more. The chain's CDR3 is CASSYGNSPLHF. CDR3 coding DNA: TGTGCCAGCAGTTATGGCAATTCACCCCTCCACTTT. The genes are TRBV12-3 or TRBV12-4 and TRBJ1-6; no clear D. V lost 4 bases, J lost 7 bases, and 5 bases lay in between. The CDR3 has 12 amino acids.

This clonotype was observed at least ten times. The chain recombines TRBV6-5 with TRBJ1-6, with D possibly TRBD1 on 5 matching bases. Between the trimmed V and J ends, which lost 4 bases and 0 bases, there was a span of 10 bases. This CDR3 is built from 16 residues. The germline gives CDR1 MNHEY, CDR2 SVGAGI. The DNA for the CDR3 is TGTGCCAGCAGTTGGGGGGGGAGCTCCTATAATTCACCCCTCCACTTT. Its translation is CASSWGGSSYNSPLHF.

This clonotype was seen at least ten times. The chain combines TRBV28 with TRBJ2-5; D gene ambiguous. This CDR3 region has 13 residues. Germline assignment: CDR1 MDHEN and CDR2 SYDVKM. V dropped 3 bases and J dropped 4 bases, with 9 bases sitting between them. The CDR3 DNA follows: TGTGCCAGCAGTTTCAGCTCGGGAGAGACCCAGTACTTC. This sequence encodes CASSFSSGETQYF.

At least ten counts were recorded for this clonotype. The rearrangement uses TRBV24-1 and TRBJ2-1; tentatively, D is TRBD1 or TRBD2 (6 bases each). The ends were cut back, 6 bases at V and 7 bases at J, with 18 bases in the middle. There are 15 residues in the CDR3. Per germline, CDR1 KGHDR and CDR2 SFDVKD. The CDR3 DNA sequence: TGTGCCACCAGTTCGACAGAGGGGGGAAGGAATGAGCAGTTCTTC. Translating it yields CATSSTEGGRNEQFF.

This clonotype was seen more than once but under ten times. The V gene is TRBV20-1, the J gene TRBJ2-5; D remains ambiguous. The length of the CDR3 is 11 residues. V shed 3 bases and J shed 2 bases, with 4 bases lying between them. Germline values: CDR1 DFQATT, CDR2 SNEGSKA (reference sequence). CDR3: CSARPQETQYF. The CDR3 DNA reads TGCAGTGCTAGGCCACAAGAGACCCAGTACTTC.

In its sample, this clonotype was seen many times. This chain connects TRBV12-3 or TRBV12-4 to TRBJ2-3, with 7 bases aligning to TRBD1. The CDR3 spans 15 residues. The trim removed 7 bases at V and 1 base at J, leaving 8 bases unmatched. CDR3 sequence (DNA): TGTGCCAGCATTCCAACTACAGGGGGCACAGATACGCAGTATTTT. Protein: CASIPTTGGTDTQYF.

This clonotype was recorded many times. This chain joins TRBV12-3 or TRBV12-4 and TRBJ1-2, with TRBD1 matching over 10 bases. The CDR3 runs 13 residues. Germline trimming cut 5 bases from V and 6 bases from J; bases unmatched to any gene: 3. CDR3 loop: CASSGTGEHGYTF. As DNA, the CDR3 is TGTGCCAGCAGTGGGACAGGGGAGCATGGCTACACCTTC.

This clonotype was seen repeatedly, ten times or more. The chain links TRBV12-3 or TRBV12-4 to TRBJ2-1; D is possibly TRBD2 (6 bases). V was pared by 4 bases and J by 7 bases, with 17 bases between. The CDR3 extends over 15 amino acids. The CDR3 nucleotides are TGTGCCAGCAGTTATCAGGGAGGAGGGTTAAATGAGCAGTTCTTC. It yields the protein CASSYQGGGLNEQFF.

This clonotype was seen many times. The J gene is TRBJ2-7, the V gene TRBV28, with TRBD2 as a possible D gene (5 bases). Trimming took 10 bases from V and 3 from J, leaving 13 bases between them. The germline gives CDR1 MDHEN, CDR2 SYDVKM. The CDR3 spans 12 residues. CDR3 coding DNA: TGTGCCACCGTAGCGCCAAACTACGAGCAGTACTTC. It yields the protein CATVAPNYEQYF. The variable domain in full, with the rest retrieved from reference TRBV28 and TRBJ2-7, is DVKVTQSSRYLVKRTGEKVFLECVQDMDHENMFWYRQDPGLGLRLIYFSYDVKMKEKGDIPEGYSVSREKKERFSLILESASTNQTSMYLCATVAPNYEQYFGPGTRLTVT.

This clonotype occurred many times. The chain couples TRBV29-1 to TRBJ2-7; the D call may be TRBD1 or TRBD2 (6 bases each). This CDR3 is 13 amino acids long. The germline V gene encodes CDR1 SQVTM and CDR2 ANQGSEA. V lost 3 bases to trimming and J lost 7 bases, with 16 bases between them. The DNA for the CDR3 is TGCAGCGTTGAGGGGGGCGGTTCAATTGAGCAGTACTTC. Amino acid sequence: CSVEGGGSIEQYF.

Many counts were recorded for this clonotype. The genes are TRBV11-2 and TRBJ2-7; D perhaps matches TRBD2 (6 bases). Trimming cost V 3 bases and J 4 bases, with 22 bases left between them. CDR3 length equals 17 residues. CDR1 SGHAT and CDR2 FQNNGV come from the germline V gene. The CDR3 spells CASSFSAPSAGNYEQYF. In DNA form, the CDR3 reads TGTGCCAGCAGCTTCTCGGCGCCCTCAGCGGGCAATTACGAGCAGTACTTC.

This rearrangement joins TRBV5-1 to TRBJ1-1, with D unclear. The length of the CDR3 is 13 residues. Germline CDR1 reads SGHRS; CDR2 reads YFSETQ. V lost 2 bases and J 2 bases, leaving 7 bases between the germline ends. The CDR3: CASSFNGNTEAFF. CDR3 DNA sequence: TGCGCCAGCAGCTTCAACGGCAACACTGAAGCTTTCTTT.

This clonotype was seen repeatedly, ten times or more. The gene calls are TRBV7-8 and TRBJ2-7; D is possibly TRBD2 (5 bases). The CDR3 is 14 amino acids. V lost 6 bases to trimming and J lost 3 bases, with 15 bases between them. The germline CDR1 and CDR2 sequences are SGHVS and FQNEAQ. Here the CDR3 DNA reads TGTGCCAGCAGGGCACGGGAAGGGTTCTACGAGCAGTACTTC. The encoded protein is CASRAREGFYEQYF.

Many counts were recorded for this clonotype. This chain connects TRBV20-1 to TRBJ2-1; 10 bases are a match to TRBD2. There are 13 residues in the CDR3. CDR1 is DFQATT and CDR2 is SNEGSKA in the germline V gene (reference sequence). Trimming cost V 6 bases and J 9 bases; bases outside gene matches: 8. The CDR3 DNA is TGCAGTGCCCCGAGGACTAGCGGTATTGAGCAGTTCTTC. It translates to CSAPRTSGIEQFF.

This clonotype was seen many times. The chain employs TRBV20-1 and TRBJ1-1; unclear D gene. CDR1 and CDR2 (germline): DFQATT, SNEGSKA (reference sequence). Trimming stripped 4 bases from V and 5 bases from J, with 11 bases between. The CDR3 has 12 residues. The CDR3 is CSAMFGVTEAFF. The CDR3, as DNA: TGCAGTGCTATGTTTGGAGTTACTGAAGCTTTCTTT.